This TCR beta chain stems from a study of shared clonotypes between healthy human individuals. Overall study: The donor group consisted of a couple of women and a few men, aged 18 to 49.

V shed 5 bases and J 4 bases; nucleotides not matched to a gene: 8. The germline gives CDR1 MDHEN, CDR2 SYDVKM. The CDR3 covers 16 residues. TCRdb keeps only in-frame clones here, not all; method: immunoSEQ multiplex PCR. The data show about a million clones, with about 72% seen just once and 0.89% held by the top ten. A remark on this clone: Its target is not known.

Study outcomes and limitations: Naive subsets generally exceeded memory subsets in estimated richness. How much donors shared clonotypes was expected to be affected by sequencing depth.

The genes are TRBV28 and TRBJ2-2, with 9 nucleotides matching TRBD2. This receptor was identified in a man aged 18 to 35 in good health. Some clones in this sample may be carry-over from other donors' samples. Sequenced sample: memory CD4+ T cells from PBMCs. The subset here: CD45RA-negative fraction. The CDR3 sequence is CASSLIGLARTGELFF. The CDR3 DNA reads as TGTGCCAGCAGTCTCATCGGACTAGCGCGCACCGGGGAGCTGTTTTTT.